Listed below are T cell receptor beta chains from one sample, sequenced in a study of cytomegalovirus exposure and HLA in healthy donors. Only in-frame clones appear in the TCRdb table, and some are missing; sequencing was by immunoSEQ multiplex PCR. Of approximately 130,000 clones listed, about three quarters are singletons. The sample taken for sequencing was PBMCs. These receptors originate from a woman aged 55-69 years in good health and CMV-seropositive. CDR3s include the opening cysteine and the closing phenylalanine or tryptophan. The D gene is left open where the match is weak. Rows may omit the clone size; those that give it use once, few, many or a size class.

length: 14
J: TRBJ1-5
size: once
D: -
V: TRBV10-3
CDR3: CAISDRTSNQPQHF
DNA: TGTGCCATCTCCGACAGGACCAGCAATCAGCCCCAGCATTTT

length: 15
J: TRBJ1-1
size: few
D: TRBD1
V: TRBV10-3
CDR3: CAISPRDRGDTEAFF
DNA: TGTGCCATCAGTCCCCGGGACAGGGGTGACACTGAAGCTTTCTTT

length: 15
J: TRBJ1-1
size: -
D: TRBD1
V: TRBV29-1
CDR3: CSVSNRGWVNTEAFF
DNA: TGCAGCGTTAGTAACAGGGGGTGGGTGAACACTGAAGCTTTCTTT

length: 14
J: TRBJ1-2
size: -
D: -
V: TRBV15
CDR3: CATSKEQDSLGYTF
DNA: TGTGCCACCAGCAAGGAACAGGATAGTTTGGGCTACACCTTC

length: 14
J: TRBJ2-7
size: -
D: TRBD1
V: TRBV5-1
CDR3: CASRGQGGPYEQYF
DNA: TGCGCCAGCAGGGGACAGGGGGGGCCCTACGAGCAGTACTTC

length: 15
J: TRBJ1-4
size: -
D: TRBD1
V: TRBV7-9
CDR3: CASSFGQGPNEKLFF
DNA: TGTGCCAGCAGCTTCGGACAGGGCCCTAATGAAAAACTGTTTTTT

length: 14
J: TRBJ1-5
size: once
D: -
V: TRBV6-6
CDR3: CASSRPGISQPQHF
DNA: TGTGCCAGCAGCCGCCCAGGGATCTCTCAGCCCCAGCATTTT

length: 13
J: TRBJ2-7
size: -
D: -
V: TRBV10-1
CDR3: CAGWTASSYEQYF
DNA: TGCGCCGGGTGGACAGCGAGCTCCTACGAGCAGTACTTC

length: 14
J: TRBJ2-1
size: -
D: TRBD1
V: TRBV10-3
CDR3: CAIRGQERYNEQFF
DNA: TGTGCCATCAGGGGACAGGAACGCTACAATGAGCAGTTCTTC

length: 12
J: TRBJ1-2
size: few
D: -
V: TRBV2
CDR3: CASSEPGDGYTF
DNA: TGTGCCAGCAGTGAACCGGGGGACGGCTACACCTTC

length: 16
J: TRBJ1-1
size: -
D: TRBD1
V: TRBV7-3
CDR3: CASSLTWTGMNTEAFF
DNA: TGTGCCAGCAGCTTAACCTGGACAGGGATGAACACTGAAGCTTTCTTT

length: 16
J: TRBJ2-1
size: -
D: TRBD2
V: TRBV7-3
CDR3: CASSPGGGPFYNEQFF
DNA: TGTGCCAGCAGCCCTGGCGGGGGGCCCTTCTACAATGAGCAGTTCTTC

length: 16
J: TRBJ1-6
size: -
D: -
V: TRBV23-1
CDR3: CASSQPTAGYNSPLHF
DNA: TGCGCCAGCAGTCAGCCTACTGCTGGCTATAATTCACCCCTCCACTTT

length: 12
J: TRBJ1-3
size: few
D: -
V: TRBV7-6
CDR3: CASSPGGNTIYF
DNA: TGTGCCAGCAGCCCCGGGGGAAACACCATATATTTT

length: 15
J: TRBJ2-7
size: -
D: -
V: TRBV6-1
CDR3: CASSASISGGYEQYF
DNA: TGTGCCAGCAGTGCCTCGATTAGTGGAGGGTACGAGCAGTACTTC

length: 16
J: TRBJ2-2
size: -
D: TRBD1
V: TRBV7-6
CDR3: CASSSQQGAYTGELFF
DNA: TGTGCCAGCAGCTCCCAGCAGGGGGCGTACACCGGGGAGCTGTTTTTT

length: 17
J: TRBJ2-7
size: few
D: TRBD1
V: TRBV11-2
CDR3: CASSSSEGQGGWYEQYF
DNA: TGTGCCAGCAGCTCGAGCGAAGGACAGGGAGGATGGTACGAGCAGTACTTC

length: 12
J: TRBJ2-7
size: -
D: -
V: TRBV5-1
CDR3: CASSLVGSEQYF
DNA: TGCGCCAGCAGCTTGGTCGGTAGCGAGCAGTACTTC

length: 11
J: TRBJ2-7
size: -
D: -
V: TRBV27
CDR3: CASFMGGEQYF
DNA: TGTGCCAGCTTTATGGGGGGCGAGCAGTACTTC

length: 15
J: TRBJ1-4
size: -
D: -
V: TRBV7-9
CDR3: CASSSLAGGNEKLFF
DNA: TGTGCCAGCAGCTCGCTAGCGGGTGGTAATGAAAAACTGTTTTTT